This T cell receptor beta chain is from a study of blood T cell repertoires in COVID-19. Study-wide context: PBMCs, B-cell-depleted T cells, or T cells were the source of the cDNA or gDNA that made up the material.

Germline V gives CDR1 LNHDA, CDR2 SQIVND (reference sequence). This CDR3 is built from 16 residues. V dropped 3 bases and J dropped 1; count of bases not matched to a gene: 6. Authors' processing steps: Counts of nucleated cells, estimated from reference gene primer amplification, were obtained. Profiling relied on immunoSEQ multiplex PCR, and the TCRdb table lists in-frame clones only, not all of them. V, J and clone size were drawn from that table, and D and trimming were deduced from the DNA. The table lists around 270,000 clones, 65% to 85% of them singletons, with more than 15% in the top ten. The TCR originated in a person aged 65-85 years with COVID-19, enrolled during active disease. This chain uses TRBV19 with TRBJ2-3; 8 bases map to TRBD2. Sample: peripheral blood. CDR3 loop: CASSIGGAPGTDTQYF. CDR3 coding DNA: TGTGCCAGTAGTATCGGGGGGGCACCCGGCACAGATACGCAGTATTTT.